The clone carrying this T cell receptor (beta chain) was counted at least ten times. Its antigen is unidentified. The data originate from a study of identical twins. Study-wide points: Modelling underestimated the level of out-of-frame TCR alpha sharing observed in monozygotic twins. The study found excess low generation probability among twin-shared out-of-frame alpha sequences.

TCRdb independently ran MiXCR on the 5' RACE reads; one entry per CDR3 protein. This table has 150,000 or so distinct CDR3 sequences, approximately 4% appearing once. Between the trimmed V and J ends, which lost 3 bases and 11 bases, there was a span of 13 bases. The CDR3 is made up of 12 amino acids. The sequenced sample was memory T cells sorted from blood. The chain joins TRBV12-3 or TRBV12-4 to TRBJ1-1; a weak D match, TRBD1 (6 bases). The receptor's source is a young man in good health. CDR3 amino acids: CASSLRGRRAFF. CDR3 coding DNA: TGTGCCAGCAGTTTGCGGGGGCGCAGGGCTTTCTTT.